The 6 T cell receptor beta chains presented below share a single source sample, sequenced in a study of somatic mutations in cytotoxic T cells in rheumatoid arthritis. Generated by immunoSEQ multiplex PCR, the TCRdb table keeps only in-frame clones and is missing some. The table records tens of thousands of clones, approximately 86% of them present only once. Sequencing was performed on CD8+ T cells sorted from blood. The receptors derive from an adult with rheumatoid arthritis.

The chain uses TRBV4-3 and TRBJ1-5; D remains unclear. Germline-derived CDR1 and CDR2 are LGHNA and YSLEER. The CDR3 has 16 residues. V dropped 2 bases and J dropped 0 bases, with 11 bases sitting between them. The CDR3 loop is CASSQSYSDSNQPQHF. CDR3 nucleotide sequence: TGCGCCAGCAGCCAATCCTACAGCGATAGCAATCAGCCCCAGCATTTT.

V and J are TRBV30 and TRBJ2-2, with 8 bases matching TRBD1. Germline V lookup: CDR1 GTSNPN, CDR2 SVGIG (reference sequence). V lost 7 bases, J lost 1 base, and 2 bases stayed unmatched. The CDR3 totals 13 residues. CDR3 sequence reads: CASGTGNTGELFF. As DNA, the CDR3 is TGTGCCTCAGGGACAGGGAACACCGGGGAGCTGTTTTTT.

V usage is TRBV9 and J usage is TRBJ1-6; 9 bases line up with TRBD1. CDR3 size: 14 residues. Germline loops: CDR1 SGDLS, CDR2 YYNGEE. J gave up 10 bases and V 3 bases, and 5 bases lay outside the gene matches. CDR3 DNA: TGTGCCAGCAGCGAGGGGACAGGGAAATCACCCCTCCACTTT. The encoded protein is CASSEGTGKSPLHF. Looking up the rest from reference TRBV9 and TRBJ1-6 gives the full variable domain: DSGVTQTPKHLITATGQRVTLRCSPRSGDLSVYWYQQSLDQGLQFLIQYYNGEERAKGNILERFSAQQFPDLHSELNLSSLELGDSALYFCASSEGTGKSPLHFGNGTRLTVT.

The rearrangement uses TRBV27 and TRBJ2-2; perhaps TRBD1 as D (6 bases). The germline gives CDR1 MNHEY, CDR2 SMNVEV (reference sequence). V lost 3 bases and J 7 bases, leaving 12 bases between the germline ends. The CDR3 length is 14 residues. DNA for the CDR3: TGTGCCAGCAGTTTCTGGGGGCGCATCGGGGAGCTGTTTTTT. This codes for CASSFWGRIGELFF.

The CDR3 DNA follows: TGCGCCAGCAGCCAAGAGGTGGGGTTCAATGAGCAGTTCTTC. Amino acid sequence: CASSQEVGFNEQFF. The chain couples TRBV4-1 to TRBJ2-1; D not resolved. V shed 0 bases and J shed 6 bases, with 9 bases lying between them. Germline-derived CDR1 and CDR2 are MGHRA and YSYEKL. The CDR3 loop spans 14 amino acids.

The chain uses TRBV7-9 and TRBJ2-1; 7 bases match TRBD2. Germline CDR1 reads SEHNR; CDR2 reads FQNEAQ (reference sequence). V was pared by 1 base and J by 7 bases, with 7 bases of the junction left unmatched. The CDR3 extends over 15 amino acids. CDR3 sequence reads: CASSLVAGSRNEQFF. The CDR3 nucleotides are TGTGCCAGCAGCTTAGTAGCGGGTTCGCGGAATGAGCAGTTCTTC.